This T cell receptor beta chain was documented in a study of T cell responses to AZD1222 COVID-19 vaccine. The CDR3 is 14 residues long. The ends lost 7 bases at V and 0 bases at J; junction bases unmatched: 4. Germline CDR1 SNHLY, CDR2 FYNNEI. Details on this clone: What it binds is not known.

Regarding the study as a whole: Regions left unmutated in variants are reportedly the target of nearly half of spike-specific TCRs. The study found Spike-specific TCR breadth and depth rose after two AZD1222 doses. Regions 160-218 and 743-854 dominated among vaccine-associated CD4 TCRs spanning spike. Possibly, clonal diversity was underestimated; donors were largely white British and included more females.

Using immunoSEQ multiplex PCR, the repertoire was profiled, and TCRdb retains in-frame clones only, with some absent. The table lists fewer than 120,000 clones, roughly 92% of them singletons. This material consisted of peripheral blood, taken 28 days after the second AZD1222 dose. The gene calls are TRBV2 and TRBJ2-3; TRBD2 agrees at 7 bases. This receptor was obtained from an adult who received the AZD1222 COVID-19 vaccine. The CDR3 region is CASKERGSTDTQYF. The CDR3 DNA follows: TGTGCCAGCAAGGAGCGGGGAAGCACAGATACGCAGTATTTT.